Listed here is a single T cell receptor (beta chain). Its cognate antigen is unknown. The sample is drawn from a study of cytomegalovirus exposure and HLA in healthy donors. Whole-study context: An early release of data contained some 80 million unique TCRs, which came from HLA-typed donors.

The PCR was carried out with 60 Vbeta primers and 13 Jbeta primers. TCRdb's table, derived via immunoSEQ multiplex PCR, lists solely in-frame clones and lacks some. The sample totals 63,000 or so clones. Findings and caveats of the study: Donors belonging to an Asian-associated ancestry cluster reportedly showed fewer N-insertions in productive TCRs than the approximately 640-donor mean, according to what a later analysis found. In an earlier analysis, about 87% or about 30%: the productive usage of most TCR beta V segments. In a later analysis, the majority of CMV-associated beta chains seemingly showed HLA restriction.

The J segment lost 3 bases and the V segment lost 4 bases, leaving 2 bases of the junction unmatched. This CDR3 spans 14 amino acids. Germline loops: CDR1 SGHDN, CDR2 FVKESK. V and J are TRBV14 and TRBJ1-2, with 10 positions matching TRBD1. The TCR sequence derives from a boy aged 5-17 years in good health and CMV-seronegative. Sequences were obtained from PBMCs. CDR3 nucleotide sequence: TGTGCCAGCAGCCTAGGACAGGGGGACTATGGCTACACCTTC. This gives the protein CASSLGQGDYGYTF. The whole variable domain, filled in from reference TRBV14 and TRBJ1-2, reads EAGVTQFPSHSVIEKGQTVTLRCDPISGHDNLYWYRRVMGKEIKFLLHFVKESKQDESGMPNNRFLAERTGGTYSTLKVQPAELEDSGVYFCASSLGQGDYGYTFGSGTRLTVV.